The 13 T cell receptor beta chains below were found in one sample sequenced in a study of cytomegalovirus exposure and HLA in healthy donors (dated by TCRdb to the late 2010s). The method behind the library was the immunoSEQ multiplex PCR assay. For the multiplex PCR, a mixture combining 60 forward primers for TCR Vbeta segments and 13 reverse primers for TCR Jbeta segments was used. As stored in TCRdb, this immuneACCESS dataset retains in-frame rearrangements with V and J assigned. A fraction of the clones does not appear; measured against another copy, unresolved V genes explain less than half of the discrepancy, and the remainder lacks a known reason. The sample contains 100,000 to 150,000 clones, approximately 85% of them found a single time. Roughly 1.7% of the sample comes from the top ten. The source material was PBMCs. These receptors were collected from a boy aged 5-17 years in good health and CMV-seronegative.

V usage is TRBV14 and J usage is TRBJ2-5; possible D gene TRBD1, 6 bases. Germline V CDR1 and CDR2: SGHDN, FVKESK. The CDR3 extends over 13 amino acids. Trimming pared 4 bases from V and 7 bases from J, leaving 13 bases between. The CDR3 here is CASSPRTEGTQYF. CDR3 DNA sequence: TGTGCCAGCAGCCCACGGACAGAGGGGACCCAGTACTTC.

This clone was detected only once. This chain uses TRBV7-6 with TRBJ2-2; the match to TRBD2 covers 8 bases. Per the germline V gene, CDR1 is SGHVS and CDR2 is FNYEAQ. The CDR3 length is 17 residues. The ends lost 1 base at V and 0 bases at J; junction bases unmatched: 4. The chain's CDR3 is CASSLGVAGSNTGELFF. CDR3 nucleotides: TGTGCCAGCAGCTTAGGTGTAGCGGGATCGAACACCGGGGAGCTGTTTTTT.

The chain recombines TRBV5-1 with TRBJ2-7; D perhaps matches TRBD1 (7 bases). Germline values: CDR1 SGHRS, CDR2 YFSETQ. The CDR3 contains 12 residues. Trimming pared 4 bases from V and 6 bases from J, leaving 11 bases between. CDR3 amino acids: CASSRQGGEQYF. The CDR3 DNA sequence: TGCGCCAGCAGCCGACAGGGAGGCGAGCAGTACTTC.

The chain recombines TRBV30 with TRBJ2-6; a possible D gene is TRBD2 (6 bases). Germline V gene lookup returns CDR1 GTSNPN and CDR2 SVGIG (reference sequence). CDR3 length equals 18 residues. Trimming shortened V by 0 bases and J by 3 bases, and 18 bases separated the two germline ends. CDR3 nucleotides: TGTGCCTGGAGTGTACTGGGGGTGGGGAGGAATGGGGCCAACGTCCTGACTTTC. It specifies CAWSVLGVGRNGANVLTF.

This clone was observed once. This sequence joins TRBV5-1 and TRBJ2-7, with D possibly being TRBD2 (6 bases). The germline CDR1 and CDR2 sequences are SGHRS and YFSETQ. The CDR3 has 14 residues. The V gene lost 2 bases and the J gene lost 5 bases, with 14 bases spanning the gap. This CDR3 reads CASSFSSVENEQYF. The CDR3 DNA reads TGCGCCAGCAGCTTCTCTAGCGTCGAGAACGAGCAGTACTTC.

This clone was recorded a few times. This sequence joins TRBV29-1 and TRBJ1-1; no definite D call. This CDR3 spans 12 amino acids. Germline assignment: CDR1 SQVTM and CDR2 ANQGSEA. Trimming shortened V by 7 bases and J by 0 bases, and 9 bases separated the two germline ends. The CDR3 region has the DNA TGCAGCGGAGGCAGATTGAACACTGAAGCTTTCTTT. Translation gives CSGGRLNTEAFF.

The rearrangement uses TRBV29-1 and TRBJ2-5; a weak D match, TRBD2 (6 bases). The V and J ends lost 1 base and 2 bases respectively, with 11 bases between them. Germline CDR1 SQVTM, CDR2 ANQGSEA. This CDR3 comprises 14 residues. The CDR3 loop is CSVEGRDFQETQYF. CDR3 sequence (DNA): TGCAGCGTTGAAGGTAGGGACTTTCAAGAGACCCAGTACTTC. Together with reference TRBV29-1 and TRBJ2-5, the CDR3 gives the full variable domain: SAVISQKPSRDICQRGTSLTIQCQVDSQVTMMFWYRQQPGQSLTLIATANQGSEATYESGFVIDKFPISRPNLTFSTLTVSNMSPEDSSIYLCSVEGRDFQETQYFGPGTRLLVL.

In this sample, this clone turned up once. The CDR3 protein is CASSDRDGNQPQHF. The CDR3 coding sequence is TGCGCCAGCAGCGACAGGGACGGCAATCAGCCCCAGCATTTT. J is TRBJ1-5 and V is TRBV4-1; 7 bases map to TRBD1. Germline CDR1 and CDR2: MGHRA and YSYEKL. The CDR3 extends over 14 amino acids. Unmatched junction bases numbered 3, after V lost 5 bases and J lost 2 bases.

V is TRBV27 and J is TRBJ1-1, with TRBD1 identical over 10 bases. Looked up from germline, CDR1 is MNHEY and CDR2 is SMNVEV (reference sequence). V lost 5 bases and J lost 4; bases outside the gene matches: 4. The CDR3 consists of 14 residues. The CDR3 nucleotides read TGTGCCAGCAGTCCTGGGACAGGGGTCACTGAAGCTTTCTTT. Amino acid sequence: CASSPGTGVTEAFF.

The V and J genes are TRBV28 and TRBJ1-4; D may be TRBD1 (6 bases). Trimming shortened V by 6 bases and J by 6 bases, and 20 bases separated the two germline ends. The CDR3 runs to 16 residues. CDR1 MDHEN and CDR2 SYDVKM come from the germline V gene. The CDR3 sequence: CASSRGPTGEHEKLFF. The DNA of the CDR3 is TGTGCCAGCAGCCGTGGCCCGACAGGAGAGCATGAAAAACTGTTTTTT.

This clone was observed a few times. This chain connects TRBV2 to TRBJ1-1; possibly TRBD1 for D (5 bases). V was trimmed by 3 bases and J by 1 base, leaving 9 bases between them. From germline, CDR1 is SNHLY and CDR2 FYNNEI. The CDR3 sequence is 14 residues long. CDR3 sequence: CASSEQGTNTEAFF. The CDR3 DNA reads as TGTGCCAGCAGTGAGCAGGGTACGAACACTGAAGCTTTCTTT.

This chain connects TRBV19 to TRBJ2-7; TRBD1 aligns across 12 bases. Germline loops: CDR1 LNHDA, CDR2 SQIVND (reference sequence). After removal of 5 bases from V and 2 bases from J, the junction contained 10 bases not matched to a gene. The CDR3 length is 17 residues. CDR3 loop: CASSEGTGGHFTYEQYF. DNA of the CDR3: TGTGCCAGTAGTGAGGGGACAGGGGGCCACTTTACCTACGAGCAGTACTTC.

The chain joins TRBV6-1 to TRBJ1-1; TRBD1 is a possible D gene (6 bases). This CDR3 is built from 15 residues. The V gene lost 1 base and the J gene lost 4 bases, with 13 bases spanning the gap. The germline V gene encodes CDR1 MNHNS and CDR2 SASEGT. In DNA, the CDR3 is TGTGCCAGCAGTGAAGGGGGGCACGGCGGCACTGAAGCTTTCTTT. It yields the protein CASSEGGHGGTEAFF.